This T cell receptor beta chain was profiled in a study of beta chain features in type 1 diabetes listed by TCRdb under 2018. Turning to the overall study: No differences in mean age, gender distribution, total cell number or subset yield were found between patients and healthy donors. Regulatory and stem cell-like memory subsets were isolated from only 8 patients and about eight healthy donors, whereas naive and central memory subsets came from all 30 or so donors. The study compared the TCRB repertoires of sorted circulating CD4+ T cell subsets in recently diagnosed type 1 diabetes patients with those in matched healthy donors. A total of 90 million to 140 million sorted cells were examined across all samples, and RNA yield correlated strongly with the number of cells per subset.

General study outcomes and caveats: Type 1 diabetes patients showed a moderate but significant shortening of TCRB CDR3 length in all four CD4+ subsets. PCR may preferentially amplify shorter templates, but because patient and control samples were amplified and corrected together, any resulting skew would affect both groups equally. Naive, central memory and regulatory TCRB repertoires appeared to be more alike among patients than among healthy donors. Because the HLA sub-analyses included only small numbers of individuals, any influence of HLA type on TCRB rearrangement was left unresolved. At VDJ recombination sites, type 1 diabetes patients had fewer insertions and more deleted nucleotides, which implies abnormalities in thymic rearrangement. Sequencing cDNA rather than genomic DNA could over-represent highly expressing activated cells, although activation and CD3 levels did not differ between groups.

For this clone: Its specific antigen is unknown. It has no much larger one-base neighbor in the sample; base qualities were not kept.

CDR1 and CDR2 were assigned from the germline V gene (reference sequence) as GTSNPN and SVGIG. Including cysteine and phenylalanine, the CDR3 has 11 amino acids. The sequence is cut down to CDR3 DNA, 33 bases in frame from base 1. From each donor, a single peripheral blood sample of around 0.12 L on average was drawn into heparinised tubes. A BD FACSAria II and a panel including CD45RO, CCR7, CD25, CD127, CD95 and CD27 were used to sort naive, central memory, regulatory and stem cell-like memory CD4+ T cells. All sorted populations exceeded 95% purity. Right away, PBMCs were isolated by Lymphoprep density gradient centrifugation and were stained directly, with no culture step. To minimize batch effects, samples were stained and sorted in pairs, one healthy donor with one patient per experiment. The entire amount of isolated RNA was reverse transcribed using the High Capacity cDNA Reverse Transcription Kit, so the sequenced TCRB transcripts were expressed ones. Deep immunoSEQ sequencing was applied to naive, central memory and regulatory T cell samples, giving an average of around 4 million total reads per sample. Sorted cells were lysed in RLT buffer and RNA was extracted with DNase-treated RNeasy Micro or Mini kits, depending on cell number. To prevent cross-contamination, every cell subset was processed on its own, while patient and healthy donor samples were processed together. TCRB sequences were amplified from cDNA with the immunoSEQ multiplex PCR, producing 87-bp fragments spanning the CDR3 region. Sequencing of the amplicons was performed on the Illumina HiSeq platform. The study's own analysis went as follows. Synthetic template baselines were used to correct PCR bias computationally, reads within Hamming distance 2 were collapsed, and singletons that could not be merged were discarded. Reads were aligned to IMGT to assign V, D and J genes, CDR3 length, and insertions or deletions at six rearrangement sites. Within each subset, clonotype counts were normalized to the number of sorted cells before true diversity and Gini coefficients were calculated with the tcR R package. The overlap coefficient, calculated on TCRB nucleotide sequences, was used to quantify repertoire sharing. TCRdb stores this immuneACCESS table with in-frame sequences only. Part of the clones is absent; in the studies checked, under half of the shortfall reflects unresolved V genes, and no reason is known for the rest. V, J and clone size were drawn from that table, and D and trimming were deduced from the DNA. This sample is represented by around 100,000 clones; around 30% of them were singletons. More than 0.5% of the sample goes to the ten largest clones.

The clonotype was recovered from a woman aged 18-29 years with type 1 diabetes. The sequencing input was central memory CD4+ T cells from blood. This chain joins TRBV30 to TRBJ2-5; the D gene identity is not certain. The last part of the DNA fits TRBJ2-7 better; the J call may be wrong. The sequenced DNA is TGTGCCTGGAGTGGGTACTACGAGCAGTACTTC. Its protein reads: CAWSGYYEQYF.